One and the same sample provided the 30 T cell receptor beta chains below, sequenced in a study of shared clonotypes between healthy human individuals. Libraries were prepared by immunoSEQ multiplex PCR; TCRdb keeps only in-frame clonotypes and omits some of them. The sample comprises about 1.1 million clones, approximately 80% of which are singletons, and 0.55% to 0.7% rests with the top ten. The material sequenced was memory CD4+ T cells from PBMCs. Specified subset: CD45RA-negative fraction. The receptor set was obtained from a man between 18 and 29 years old in good health. Some clones in this sample may be carry-over from other donors' samples.

This clone was observed a handful of times. The chain has TRBV7-3 and TRBJ2-7, with D tentatively TRBD2 (5 bases). Germline CDR1 and CDR2: SGHTA and FQGTGA. CDR3 length: 13 amino acids. V was pared by 5 bases and J by 7 bases, with 15 bases between. The DNA for the CDR3 is TGTGCCAGCAGCCCTACCGGACCGGGGGAGCAGTACTTC. Translation: CASSPTGPGEQYF. The full variable domain, completed using reference TRBV7-3 and TRBJ2-7, is GAGVSQTPSNKVTEKGKYVELRCDPISGHTALYWYRQSLGQGPEFLIYFQGTGAADDSGLPNDRFFAVRPEGSVSTLKIQRTERGDSAVYLCASSPTGPGEQYFGPGTRLTVT.

V and J are TRBV6-1 and TRBJ1-4, with 10 bases fitting TRBD1. The CDR3 spans 16 residues. CDR1 and CDR2 from the germline V gene are MNHNS and SASEGT. V trimming: 4 bases; J trimming: 5 bases; junction bases outside the gene matches: 7. The CDR3 nucleotides are TGTGCCAGCAGTGGACCCGACAGGGGGCGAAATGAAAAACTGTTTTTT. It codes for CASSGPDRGRNEKLFF.

The V gene is TRBV11-2, the J gene TRBJ2-1; no firm D call. The CDR3 loop spans 14 amino acids. Trimming took 1 base from V and 4 from J, leaving 8 bases between them. Germline V gene data show CDR1 as SGHAT and CDR2 as FQNNGV. Written as DNA, the CDR3 is TGTGCCAGCAGCTTAGGCCGTCGATACAATGAGCAGTTCTTC. Residues: CASSLGRRYNEQFF.

This clone was seen repeatedly, ten times or more. This chain links TRBV18 with TRBJ2-5, with TRBD1 matching over 9 bases. Germline V gene lookup returns CDR1 KGHSH and CDR2 LQKENI. The ends lost 3 bases at V and 5 bases at J; junction bases unmatched: 10. This CDR3 is built from 16 residues. DNA of the CDR3: TGTGCCAGCTCACCCCCTACGACAGGGGGTTGGGAGACCCAGTACTTC. It specifies CASSPPTTGGWETQYF.

The rearrangement links TRBV7-9 to TRBJ1-2, with D unresolved. Germline CDR1 is SEHNR and CDR2 is FQNEAQ (reference sequence). The CDR3 spans 12 residues. V lost 1 base to trimming and J lost 7 bases, with 7 bases between them. The CDR3 here is CASSLVEGGYTF. In nucleotides, the CDR3 is TGTGCCAGCAGCTTAGTAGAGGGTGGCTACACCTTC. Using reference TRBV7-9 and TRBJ1-2 for the parts outside the CDR3, the full variable domain is DTGVSQNPRHKITKRGQNVTFRCDPISEHNRLYWYRQTLGQGPEFLTYFQNEAQLEKSRLLSDRFSAERPKGSFSTLEIQRTEQGDSAMYLCASSLVEGGYTFGSGTRLTVV.

The chain uses TRBV15 and TRBJ2-1; the D is unclear. Germline lookup yields CDR1 LNHNV and CDR2 YYDKDF (reference sequence). The ends were cut back, 2 bases at V and 8 bases at J, with 7 bases in the middle. The CDR3 is 12 residues long. The CDR3 spells CATSRIMDEQFF. In nucleotides, the CDR3 is TGTGCCACCAGCAGAATTATGGATGAGCAGTTCTTC.

This clone was seen only once. V and J are TRBV7-2 and TRBJ1-1; 7 bases are a match to TRBD1. This CDR3 is built from 14 residues. The germline V gene has CDR1 SGHTA and CDR2 FQGNSA. The V and J ends lost 5 bases and 1 base, in that order; junction bases with no gene match: 4. CDR3 protein: CASSVTGANTEAFF. Written as DNA, the CDR3 is TGTGCCAGCAGCGTAACAGGGGCGAACACTGAAGCTTTCTTT.

The chain couples TRBV5-6 to TRBJ2-7; 10 nucleotides match TRBD1. Looked up from germline, CDR1 is SGHDT and CDR2 is YYEEEE. This CDR3 is 14 amino acids long. Losses at the gene ends were 3 bases for V and 4 bases for J; bases not matched to a gene: 4. The CDR3 bases are TGTGCCAGCAGCTCCTTGGACAGGGGGTACGAGCAGTACTTC. As protein: CASSSLDRGYEQYF.

The J gene is TRBJ2-3, the V gene TRBV5-1; TRBD1 matches 8 bases. Unmatched junction bases numbered 12, after V lost 6 bases and J lost 6 bases. Germline CDR1 reads SGHRS; CDR2 reads YFSETQ. This CDR3 contains 15 residues. This CDR3 is CASTIQGGERDTQYF. For the CDR3, the DNA is TGCGCCAGCACAATACAGGGGGGCGAACGGGATACGCAGTATTTT.

The CDR3 region is CASSPWTDGNTIYF. The DNA of the CDR3 is TGTGCCAGCAGCCCGTGGACAGACGGAAACACCATATATTTT. The chain couples TRBV14 to TRBJ1-3; possible D gene TRBD1, 6 bases. Trimming took 4 bases from V and 4 from J, leaving 11 bases between them. Germline CDR1 SGHDN, CDR2 FVKESK. The CDR3 is 14 amino acids.

The V gene is TRBV9, the J gene TRBJ1-5; tentative D call: TRBD1 (5 bases). This CDR3 has 14 amino acids. Trimming removed 4 bases at V and 8 bases at J, with 16 bases between. CDR1 and CDR2 (germline): SGDLS, YYNGEE. The chain's CDR3 is CASSPAVGAEPQHF. CDR3 nucleotides: TGTGCCAGCAGCCCCGCAGTCGGGGCTGAGCCCCAGCATTTT. Combining the CDR3 with reference TRBV9 and TRBJ1-5 gives the whole variable domain DSGVTQTPKHLITATGQRVTLRCSPRSGDLSVYWYQQSLDQGLQFLIQYYNGEERAKGNILERFSAQQFPDLHSELNLSSLELGDSALYFCASSPAVGAEPQHFGDGTRLSIL.

The V gene is TRBV27, the J gene TRBJ1-5; no clear D gene. The CDR3 contains 14 residues. Germline lookup yields CDR1 MNHEY and CDR2 SMNVEV (reference sequence). The V and J ends lost 5 bases and 5 bases respectively, with 13 bases between them. Written as DNA, the CDR3 is TGTGCCAGCAGTGCCCCGCCGATCTATCAGCCCCAGCATTTT. This translates into CASSAPPIYQPQHF.

Here the CDR3 reads CASSGQANTGELFF. CDR3 bases: TGTGCCAGCAGTGGACAGGCAAACACCGGGGAGCTGTTTTTT. The chain links TRBV2 to TRBJ2-2; possibly TRBD1 for D (6 bases). Germline lookup yields CDR1 SNHLY and CDR2 FYNNEI. Trimming shortened V by 4 bases and J by 2 bases, and 8 bases separated the two germline ends. This CDR3 region has 14 residues.

A single count supports this clone. This chain connects TRBV5-1 to TRBJ1-1; D is uncertain. The CDR3 extends over 15 amino acids. Trimming took 0 bases from V and 6 from J, leaving 15 bases between them. Looked up from germline, CDR1 is SGHRS and CDR2 is YFSETQ. CDR3 sequence: CASSLVPEVSSEAFF. CDR3 bases: TGCGCCAGCAGCTTGGTGCCAGAAGTAAGCTCTGAAGCTTTCTTT. Filled out from reference TRBV5-1 and TRBJ1-1, the complete variable domain reads KAGVTQTPRYLIKTRGQQVTLSCSPISGHRSVSWYQQTPGQGLQFLFEYFSETQRNKGNFPGRFSGRQFSNSRSEMNVSTLELGDSALYLCASSLVPEVSSEAFFGQGTRLTVV.

The CDR3 DNA reads as TGTGCCAGCAGCCTGACAGGGGGTGGAAACACCATATATTTT. Its translation: CASSLTGGGNTIYF. The V and J genes are TRBV7-9 and TRBJ1-3; 9 nucleotides line up with TRBD1. This CDR3 is 14 amino acids long. V trimming: 5 bases; J trimming: 3 bases; junction bases outside the gene matches: 2. Germline assignment: CDR1 SEHNR and CDR2 FQNEAQ (reference sequence).

This chain links TRBV10-3 with TRBJ1-1; 7 bases line up with TRBD1. The V gene's germline CDR1 is ENHRY and CDR2 SYGVKD. CDR3 size: 12 residues. J was trimmed by 3 bases and V by 11 bases; bases with no gene match: 6. The DNA of the CDR3 is TGTGCCGCGACAGGGTTGGACACTGAAGCTTTCTTT. Residues: CAATGLDTEAFF.

As to this clone: Other DNA sequences of this sample code for an identical CDR3. The chain couples TRBV4-1 to TRBJ1-2, with 7 positions matching TRBD1. Germline V lookup: CDR1 MGHRA, CDR2 YSYEKL. V shed 1 base, J shed 1 base, and the junction held 3 bases outside the gene matches. The CDR3 loop spans 15 amino acids. In nucleotides, the CDR3 is TGCGCCAGCAGCCAAGGGGACAGTGTTAACTATGGCTACACCTTC. Its protein is CASSQGDSVNYGYTF.

The rearrangement joins TRBV30 to TRBJ1-5; no reliable D call. The V end lost 1 base, the J end lost 2 bases, and 6 bases lay between the germline ends. The CDR3 covers 13 residues. Germline CDR1 reads GTSNPN; CDR2 reads SVGIG (reference sequence). CDR3 in amino acids: CAWSDFGNQPQHF. The CDR3 region has the DNA TGTGCCTGGAGTGATTTCGGCAATCAGCCCCAGCATTTT. The full variable domain, completed using reference TRBV30 and TRBJ1-5, is SQTIHQWPATLVQPVGSPLSLECTVEGTSNPNLYWYRQAAGRGLQLLFYSVGIGQISSEVPQNLSASRPQDRQFILSSKKLLLSDSGFYLCAWSDFGNQPQHFGDGTRLSIL.

V and J are TRBV28 and TRBJ1-2; tentatively, D is TRBD1 (5 bases). The CDR3 consists of 14 residues. Germline-derived CDR1 and CDR2 are MDHEN and SYDVKM. Trimming stripped 2 bases from V and 4 bases from J, with 11 bases between. DNA for the CDR3: TGTGCCAGCAGTTTACCTGGCAGGGCCTATGGCTACACCTTC. Residues: CASSLPGRAYGYTF.

The J gene is TRBJ2-1, the V gene TRBV6-1, with D perhaps matching TRBD2 (5 bases). V was cut by 4 bases and J by 1 base, with 20 bases left in between. Looked up from germline, CDR1 is MNHNS and CDR2 is SASEGT. There are 18 residues in the CDR3. CDR3 in amino acids: CASSVPSRNPGSYNEQFF. The DNA for the CDR3 is TGTGCCAGCAGTGTACCAAGCCGAAACCCGGGGTCCTACAATGAGCAGTTCTTC.

This clone was seen a few times. The V gene is TRBV9, the J gene TRBJ1-2; D might be TRBD1 (5 bases). V was pared by 4 bases and J by 4 bases, with 17 bases between. In germline, CDR1 is SGDLS, CDR2 YYNGEE. This CDR3 is built from 15 residues. The CDR3 loop reads CASSLRMGLAYGYTF. The DNA of the CDR3 is TGTGCCAGCAGCTTACGAATGGGGCTGGCCTATGGCTACACCTTC.

Worth noting for this clone: This CDR3 is also generated by other DNA sequences in the sample. The rearrangement links TRBV28 to TRBJ2-7; tentatively, D is TRBD1 (6 bases). V was pared by 5 bases and J by 3 bases, with 8 bases between. CDR3 length: 12 residues. CDR1 and CDR2 from the germline V gene are MDHEN and SYDVKM. The CDR3 is CASSPDSYEQYF. CDR3 bases: TGTGCCAGCAGTCCGGACAGCTACGAGCAGTACTTC.

V gene TRBV6-6 combines with J gene TRBJ1-5; tentatively, D is TRBD1 (5 bases). Germline-derived CDR1 and CDR2 are MNHNY and SVGAGI (reference sequence). The CDR3 covers 14 residues. Trimming took 2 bases from V and 5 from J, leaving 10 bases between them. This chain's CDR3 is CASSYGTGDQPQHF. In DNA form, the CDR3 reads TGTGCCAGCAGTTACGGTACAGGCGATCAGCCCCAGCATTTT.

The chain links TRBV15 to TRBJ2-2, with D unresolved. The CDR3 length is 13 residues. The V and J ends lost 5 bases and 4 bases respectively, with 8 bases between them. Looked up from germline, CDR1 is LNHNV and CDR2 is YYDKDF (reference sequence). The CDR3 DNA is TGTGCCACCAGCGGAAGAGGCACCGGGGAGCTGTTTTTT. It is translated as CATSGRGTGELFF.

The chain combines TRBV4-1 with TRBJ2-1; 8 positions match TRBD1. The germline V gene has CDR1 MGHRA and CDR2 YSYEKL. This CDR3 spans 14 amino acids. With 3 bases clipped from V and 7 bases from J, the junction kept 5 bases outside the gene matches. DNA for the CDR3: TGCGCCAGCAGCCAGCCCGGGACAGGAAATGAGCAGTTCTTC. Translation gives CASSQPGTGNEQFF.

This sequence joins TRBV28 and TRBJ2-1, with D unresolved. Germline V gene sequence: CDR1 MDHEN, CDR2 SYDVKM. The CDR3 has 14 residues. Trimming removed 5 bases at V and 4 bases at J, with 12 bases between. This CDR3 is CASSVAHYYNEQFF. The DNA of the CDR3 is TGTGCCAGCAGTGTGGCCCACTATTACAATGAGCAGTTCTTC.

The rearrangement links TRBV5-4 to TRBJ2-5; D possibly uses TRBD1 or TRBD2 (5 bases each). CDR1 SGHNT and CDR2 YYREEE come from the germline V gene (reference sequence). V shed 7 bases and J shed 4 bases, with 8 bases lying between them. The CDR3 has 11 amino acids. The DNA of the CDR3 is TGTGCCAGCCGTGGGGGAGAGACCCAGTACTTC. Encoded protein: CASRGGETQYF.

The sample holds many counts of this clone. This chain connects TRBV4-2 to TRBJ1-4; D may be TRBD1 (5 bases). The CDR3 runs 15 residues. Trimming cost V 3 bases and J 8 bases, with 16 bases left between them. The V gene's germline CDR1 is LGHNA and CDR2 YNFKEQ. The CDR3 is CASSHTGGRQEKLFF. In nucleotides, the CDR3 is TGTGCCAGCAGCCATACAGGAGGAAGGCAGGAAAAACTGTTTTTT.

The chain has TRBV29-1 and TRBJ1-1; TRBD1 might be the D (5 bases). This CDR3 has 12 amino acids. Germline CDR1 reads SQVTM; CDR2 reads ANQGSEA. V shed 6 bases and J shed 3 bases, with 11 bases lying between them. The CDR3 DNA reads TGCAGCGTCGGACGGGGGGACACTGAAGCTTTCTTT. Amino acid sequence: CSVGRGDTEAFF.

The rearrangement joins TRBV5-1 to TRBJ2-7; D is perhaps TRBD2 (5 bases). The germline V and J ends were trimmed by 0 bases and 9 bases, with 19 bases remaining between them. The germline CDR1 and CDR2 sequences are SGHRS and YFSETQ. The CDR3 is 15 amino acids. The CDR3 sequence is CASSLVSSPAEGQYF. The CDR3 nucleotides read TGCGCCAGCAGCTTGGTTTCTAGCCCGGCGGAAGGGCAGTACTTC.